This note documents a single T cell receptor beta chain sequence. The junction departs from germline at one end; a sequencing error may be responsible. This sample also contains other DNA sequences that code for the same CDR3. Per the authors' pipeline: Reference gene primer amplification gave estimated nucleated cell counts. The protocol was immunoSEQ multiplex PCR, while the TCRdb copy is restricted to in-frame clones and leaves out a portion. That table gives V, J and clone size, and the DNA gave D and trimming. The repertoire holds about 240,000 clones, with 80% to 95% as singletons. The sample is drawn from a study of blood T cell repertoires in COVID-19. The CDR3 sequence is 15 residues long. In germline, CDR1 is SGDLS, CDR2 YYNGEE.

This chain connects TRBV9 to TRBJ2-7; a weak D match, TRBD1 (5 bases). The sample taken for sequencing was peripheral blood. This sequence originates from a man aged 25 to 45 with COVID-19, enrolled during active disease. CDR3 sequence: CASSVAGDSSYEQYF. The CDR3 coding sequence is TGTGCCAGCAGCGTAGCCGGTGACAGCTCCTACGAACAGTACTTC.